This T cell receptor beta chain was identified in a study of blood T cell repertoires in COVID-19. CDR1 is SEHNR and CDR2 is FQNEAQ in the germline V gene (reference sequence). V lost 1 base and J lost 6, with 6 bases in between. CDR3 length equals 12 residues. Source study methods: Amplified reference gene primers provided the basis for estimating nucleated cell counts. Here immunoSEQ multiplex PCR was the method, and the copy in TCRdb shows in-frame clones only, minus some. V, J and clone size reflect that table, while D and trimming were determined from the DNA. This table has about 400,000 clones, around nine tenths appearing once.

This rearrangement joins TRBV7-9 to TRBJ1-1; possible D gene TRBD1, 5 bases. Sequenced material: peripheral blood. The sequence was obtained from a human donor in a cohort sampled during active COVID-19. The CDR3 nucleotides are TGTGCCAGCAGCTTAGGACAGTCTGAAGCTTTCTTT. This gives the protein CASSLGQSEAFF.